The subject of this entry is one T cell receptor (beta chain). Its antigen is currently unknown. These data are taken from a study of cytomegalovirus exposure and HLA in healthy donors. On the study more broadly: Earlier work reported 100 million or so unique TCR beta sequences from about 170 million T cells. Notes on the study in general: In a later analysis, CMV-associated beta chains were mostly HLA-associated, it appeared. In a later analysis, TCR beta V- and J-gene trimming was associated with a missense DCLRE1C variant.

Germline V gene sequence: CDR1 LGHNA, CDR2 YNFKEQ. Unmatched junction bases numbered 7, after V lost 1 base and J lost 5 bases. This CDR3 is built from 15 residues. The study ran its PCR with 60 Vbeta and 13 Jbeta primers. TCRdb keeps only in-frame clones here, not all; method: immunoSEQ multiplex PCR. The sample yields roughly 61,000 clones, more than 70% seen once. The rearrangement uses TRBV4-2 and TRBJ1-1; 7 bases match TRBD1. The sequence derives from a male donor in good health and CMV-seronegative. Material: PBMCs. In DNA form, the CDR3 reads TGTGCCAGCAGCCAAGTGGGGCAGGGGGGAACTGAAGCTTTCTTT. Amino acid sequence: CASSQVGQGGTEAFF.